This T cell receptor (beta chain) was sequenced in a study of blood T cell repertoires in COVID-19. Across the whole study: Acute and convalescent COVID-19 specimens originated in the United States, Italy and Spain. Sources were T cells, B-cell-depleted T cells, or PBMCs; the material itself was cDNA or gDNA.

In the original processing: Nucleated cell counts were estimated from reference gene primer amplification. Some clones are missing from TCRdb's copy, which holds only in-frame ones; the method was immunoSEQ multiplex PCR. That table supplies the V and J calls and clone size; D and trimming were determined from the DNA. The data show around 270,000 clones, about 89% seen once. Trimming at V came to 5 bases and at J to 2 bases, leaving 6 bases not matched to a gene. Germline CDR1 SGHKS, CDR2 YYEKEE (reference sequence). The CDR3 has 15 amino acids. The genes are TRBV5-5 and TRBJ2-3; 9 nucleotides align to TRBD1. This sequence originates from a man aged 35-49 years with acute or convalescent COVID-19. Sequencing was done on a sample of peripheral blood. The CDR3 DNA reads TGTGCCAGCAGGCCCGGGACAGGGTCCACAGATACGCAGTATTTT. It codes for CASRPGTGSTDTQYF.